Below, 9 T cell receptor beta chains from the same sample are listed, as sequenced in a study of blood T cell repertoires in COVID-19. Sequencing was performed with immunoSEQ multiplex PCR; in TCRdb, only in-frame clones are kept and a portion is missing. In the table there are 60,000 to 70,000 clones, around 81% of which are singletons. Sequences were obtained from peripheral blood. Receptors were obtained from a woman aged 60-75 years with acute or convalescent COVID-19.

This rearrangement joins TRBV10-1 to TRBJ2-3; TRBD2 matches 8 bases. The length of the CDR3 is 16 residues. Per germline, CDR1 WNHNN and CDR2 SYGVQD (reference sequence). The ends lost 0 bases at V and 6 bases at J; junction bases unmatched: 8. Written as DNA, the CDR3 is TGCGCCAGCAGTGAGTCACGCGGGGGGAGGGTGGATACGCAGTATTTT. This sequence encodes CASSESRGGRVDTQYF.

The chain combines TRBV19 with TRBJ1-2; the D is unclear. CDR3 length: 11 residues. Trimming left V 6 bases short and J 4 bases short, with 6 bases between. In germline, CDR1 is LNHDA, CDR2 SQIVND (reference sequence). CDR3 in DNA: TGTGCCAGTAGAGCTTCCTATGGCTACACCTTC. Translated, it gives CASRASYGYTF.

This clone was observed once. The V call is TRBV11-2, the J call TRBJ2-3, with D possibly TRBD1 on 7 matching bases. V was cut by 5 bases and J by 6 bases, with 21 bases left in between. CDR1 and CDR2 (germline): SGHAT, FQNNGV. The CDR3 is 16 amino acids. This CDR3 is CASSRGDRAGRDTQYF. Written as DNA, the CDR3 is TGTGCCAGCAGCCGGGGAGACAGGGCGGGGAGGGATACGCAGTATTTT.

J is TRBJ2-2 and V is TRBV5-1; D might be TRBD1 (8 bases). Trimming left V 4 bases short and J 4 bases short, with 14 bases between. CDR3 length: 15 residues. Per the germline V gene, CDR1 is SGHRS and CDR2 is YFSETQ. The CDR3 bases are TGCGCCAGCAGCCTGGACAGGGAGGGCACCGGGGAGCTGTTTTTT. Translating it yields CASSLDREGTGELFF.

The chain joins TRBV2 to TRBJ1-1; D is undetermined. V gave up 10 bases and J gave up 5 bases, with 11 bases separating them. Germline-derived CDR1 and CDR2 are SNHLY and FYNNEI. The CDR3 has 11 amino acids. In DNA, the CDR3 is TGTGCCACCGCTCTATATACTGAAGCTTTCTTT. Its translation: CATALYTEAFF. The entire variable domain, with the rest obtained from reference TRBV2 and TRBJ1-1, is as follows: EPEVTQTPSHQVTQMGQEVILRCVPISNHLYFYWYRQILGQKVEFLVSFYNNEISEKSEIFDDQFSVERPDGSNFTLKIRSTKLEDSAMYFCATALYTEAFFGQGTRLTVV.

The chain carries TRBV5-1 and TRBJ2-5; tentatively, D is TRBD1 (6 bases). The CDR3 spans 15 residues. V was pared by 4 bases and J by 4 bases, with 17 bases between. CDR1 and CDR2 from the germline V gene are SGHRS and YFSETQ. CDR3 in amino acids: CASSTSGTKGETQYF. The CDR3 coding sequence is TGCGCCAGCAGCACGTCCGGGACAAAAGGAGAGACCCAGTACTTC. Supplemented by reference TRBV5-1 and TRBJ2-5, the full variable domain reads KAGVTQTPRYLIKTRGQQVTLSCSPISGHRSVSWYQQTPGQGLQFLFEYFSETQRNKGNFPGRFSGRQFSNSRSEMNVSTLELGDSALYLCASSTSGTKGETQYFGPGTRLLVL.

The V call is TRBV7-6, the J call TRBJ2-7; TRBD2 matches at 8 bases. V lost 1 base, J lost 4 bases, and 6 bases stayed unmatched. Germline CDR1 reads SGHVS; CDR2 reads FNYEAQ. The CDR3 is made up of 15 amino acids. The CDR3 region is CASSLERGGGYEQYF. The CDR3 coding sequence is TGTGCCAGCAGCTTAGAAAGGGGCGGGGGGTACGAGCAGTACTTC.

The V and J genes are TRBV3-1 (or the pseudogene TRBV3-2) and TRBJ1-2; TRBD1 matches at 9 bases. This CDR3 has 16 amino acids. The V gene end was trimmed by 5 bases and the J gene end by 6 bases; junction bases not matched to a gene: 13. Germline loops: CDR1 LGHDT, CDR2 YNNKEL (reference sequence). The CDR3 nucleotides read TGTGCCAGCAGCTTCTCTAGGACAGGGGTCATGAATGGCTACACCTTC. Translated, it gives CASSFSRTGVMNGYTF.

The V call is TRBV27, the J call TRBJ2-5, with 8 bases that match TRBD2. The CDR3 contains 18 residues. Per germline, CDR1 MNHEY and CDR2 SMNVEV (reference sequence). After removal of 3 bases from V and 7 bases from J, the junction contained 19 bases not matched to a gene. CDR3 sequence (DNA): TGTGCCAGCAGTTTGCGCGAGGGGCGCGGGGGGCCCCTAGGGACCCAGTACTTC. It codes for CASSLREGRGGPLGTQYF.